This T cell receptor beta chain comes out of a study of neurological immune-mediated disorders. Notes on the study in general: Among expanded clones, no CDR3 amino acid sequences were shared across subjects, a pattern suggesting private repertoires in all groups.

This clonotype was recorded many times. Antigen unknown. There are 15 residues in the CDR3. Germline values: CDR1 MNHNY, CDR2 SVGAGI (reference sequence). V was pared by 2 bases and J by 3 bases, with 10 bases between. Libraries used 2 million unsorted PBMCs kept frozen in RNAlater. The cDNA came from 5'RACE, which used 10-nucleotide random UMIs. TCRdb re-called the 5' RACE reads with MiXCR, one entry per CDR3 protein. The table lists about 46,000 distinct CDR3 sequences, over 9% of them singletons. This sequence originates from a man between 70 and 80 years old with HTLV-1-associated myelopathy (HAM/TSP). Material for sequencing was PBMCs. The chain combines TRBV6-6 with TRBJ1-4; D is uncertain. DNA of the CDR3: TGTGCCAGCAGTTACGCGTCGAGCCCTAATGAAAAACTGTTTTTT. The encoded protein is CASSYASSPNEKLFF.